This entry is about one T cell receptor beta chain. The antigen remains unidentified. The sample comes from a study of identical twins. Study-level results: Cross-sectional statistical analysis was relied on for the conclusions, without the same donors being followed.

TCRdb redid the calling of the 5' RACE reads with MiXCR, one entry per CDR3 protein. In the table there are roughly 1.6 million distinct CDR3 sequences, less than 35% of which are singletons. V shed 3 bases and J shed 5 bases, with 15 bases lying between them. There are 14 residues in the CDR3. Germline CDR1 reads DFQATT; CDR2 reads SNEGSKA (reference sequence). The receptor comes from a newborn girl in good health. This sequence joins TRBV20-1 and TRBJ2-3; D is possibly TRBD2 (5 bases). Sequenced sample: cord blood. The CDR3 protein is CSASPLEAVDTQYF. The CDR3 DNA follows: TGCAGTGCTAGTCCACTAGAGGCAGTAGATACGCAGTATTTT.